The clone carrying this TCR beta chain came up once. Germline V gene sequence: CDR1 MNHNS, CDR2 SASEGT. V gave up 3 bases and J gave up 0 bases, with 15 bases separating them. The CDR3 is 18 amino acids. This was the immunoSEQ v3.0 assay at survey level. The table came from immunoSEQ multiplex PCR; TCRdb's copy has only in-frame clones and leaves some out. The repertoire has over 30,000 clones, over 65% of them found once; the top ten carry 7.1%. The sample belongs to a study of long-term antiretroviral therapy in people with HIV. This clonotype originated in a woman aged 45-60 years with HIV. The rearrangement links TRBV6-1 to TRBJ2-6; a possible D gene is TRBD1 (6 bases). The sample consisted of unsorted PBMCs, taken 2 years after starting antiretroviral therapy. The CDR3 region has the DNA TGTGCCAGCAGTGAGGTTGCAGGGGTTAGCTCTGGGGCCAACGTCCTGACTTTC. It encodes CASSEVAGVSSGANVLTF.